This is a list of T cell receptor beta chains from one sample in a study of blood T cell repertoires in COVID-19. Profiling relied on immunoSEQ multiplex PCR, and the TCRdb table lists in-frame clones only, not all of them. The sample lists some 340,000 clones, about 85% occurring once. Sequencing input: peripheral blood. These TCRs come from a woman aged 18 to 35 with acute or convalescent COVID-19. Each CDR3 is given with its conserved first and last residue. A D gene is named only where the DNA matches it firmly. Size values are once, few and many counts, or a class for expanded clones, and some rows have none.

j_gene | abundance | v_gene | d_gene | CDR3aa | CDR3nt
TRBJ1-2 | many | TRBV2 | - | CASSEQAVIGYGYTF | TGTGCCAGCAGTGAACAGGCCGTTATAGGCTATGGCTACACCTTC
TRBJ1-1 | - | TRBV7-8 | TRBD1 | CASSSGSTQGALENTEAFF | TGTGCCAGCAGCTCCGGCAGTACGCAGGGGGCGCTTGAGAACACTGAAGCTTTCTTT
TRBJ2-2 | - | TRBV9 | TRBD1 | CASSVAGTGFAGELFF | TGTGCCAGCAGCGTAGCCGGGACAGGGTTCGCCGGGGAGCTGTTTTTT
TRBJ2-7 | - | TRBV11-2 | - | CASSLALVTTGFNEQYF | TGTGCCAGCAGCTTAGCCCTGGTGACTACCGGTTTTAACGAGCAGTACTTC
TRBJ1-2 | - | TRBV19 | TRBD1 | CASSVKTGFYGYTF | TGTGCCAGTAGTGTCAAGACAGGGTTCTATGGCTACACCTTC
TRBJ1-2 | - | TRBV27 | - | CASTTAGAANYGYTF | TGTGCCAGCACCACTGCGGGGGCAGCTAACTATGGCTACACCTTC
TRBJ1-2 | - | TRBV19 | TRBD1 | CASRQGSYGYTF | TGTGCCAGTCGACAGGGGTCCTATGGCTACACCTTC
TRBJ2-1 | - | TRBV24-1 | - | CATSALPGPGLSSTMNEQFF | TGTGCCACCAGTGCTCTTCCAGGGCCAGGGCTGTCTTCAACAATGAATGAGCAGTTCTTC
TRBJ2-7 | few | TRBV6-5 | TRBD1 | CASSNGDRGNEQYF | TGTGCCAGCAGCAACGGGGACAGGGGGAACGAGCAGTACTTC
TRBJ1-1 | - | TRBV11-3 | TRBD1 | CASSPSGQTNTEAFF | TGTGCCAGCAGCCCCTCGGGACAGACGAACACTGAAGCTTTCTTT
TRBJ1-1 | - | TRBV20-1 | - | CSASKEMNTEAFF | TGCAGTGCTAGTAAAGAGATGAACACTGAAGCTTTCTTT
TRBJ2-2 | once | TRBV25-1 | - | CASSEKVDSTGELFF | TGTGCCAGCAGTGAAAAAGTAGACAGCACCGGGGAGCTGTTTTTT
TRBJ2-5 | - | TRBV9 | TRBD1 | CASSAGQGAGETQYF | TGTGCCAGCAGCGCCGGACAGGGGGCGGGAGAGACCCAGTACTTC
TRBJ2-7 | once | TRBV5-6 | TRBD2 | CASRLIGRNSYEQYF | TGTGCCAGCAGATTAATCGGGAGGAACTCCTACGAGCAGTACTTC
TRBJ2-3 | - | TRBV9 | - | CASSVAPDWGLTDTQYF | TGTGCCAGCAGCGTAGCTCCGGACTGGGGACTCACAGATACGCAGTATTTT
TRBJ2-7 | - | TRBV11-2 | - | CASSLEWDTSYEQYF | TGTGCCAGCAGCTTAGAGTGGGACACCTCCTACGAGCAGTACTTC
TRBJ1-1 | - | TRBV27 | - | CASRRRVNTEAFF | TGTGCCAGCCGGAGGAGAGTTAACACTGAAGCTTTCTTT
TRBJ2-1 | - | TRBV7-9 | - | CASSFRVWADEQFF | TGTGCCAGCAGCTTCAGGGTATGGGCTGATGAGCAGTTCTTC
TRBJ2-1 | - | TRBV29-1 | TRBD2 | CSVEGLAGGPAYNEQFF | TGCAGCGTTGAAGGCCTAGCGGGAGGGCCGGCCTACAATGAGCAGTTCTTC
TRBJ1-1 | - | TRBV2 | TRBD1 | CASSLGQPNTEAFF | TGTGCCAGCAGTTTGGGACAGCCTAACACTGAAGCTTTCTTT
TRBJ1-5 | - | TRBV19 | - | CASSMGLNQPQHF | TGTGCCAGTAGTATGGGCCTGAATCAGCCCCAGCATTTT
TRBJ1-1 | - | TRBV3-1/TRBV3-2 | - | CASSQLRFAGDGAEAFF | TGTGCCAGCAGCCAACTAAGGTTCGCAGGGGATGGGGCTGAAGCTTTCTTT
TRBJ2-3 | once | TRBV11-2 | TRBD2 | CASSLDSGRAADTQYF | TGTGCCAGCAGCTTAGATAGCGGGAGAGCGGCAGATACGCAGTATTTT
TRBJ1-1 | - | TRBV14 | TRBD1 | CASRWDRNTEAFF | TGTGCCAGCAGGTGGGACAGGAACACTGAAGCTTTCTTT
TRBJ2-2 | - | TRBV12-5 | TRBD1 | CASGLVLGQEAGELFF | TGTGCTAGTGGTTTGGTACTGGGACAGGAGGCCGGGGAGCTGTTTTTT
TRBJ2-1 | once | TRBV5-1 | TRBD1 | CASSQDRGGVSYNEQFF | TGCGCCAGCAGCCAAGACAGGGGCGGTGTATCCTACAATGAGCAGTTCTTC
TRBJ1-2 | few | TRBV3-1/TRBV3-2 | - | CASSQEGGGPNYGYTF | TGTGCCAGCAGCCAAGAGGGAGGCGGACCTAACTATGGCTACACCTTC
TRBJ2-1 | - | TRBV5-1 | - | CASSLSRGDLNEQFF | TGCGCCAGCAGCTTAAGCAGGGGGGATCTCAATGAGCAGTTCTTC
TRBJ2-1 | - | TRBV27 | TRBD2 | CASRVRGRLAGVNEQFF | TGTGCCAGCAGAGTTAGGGGCCGACTAGCGGGAGTGAATGAGCAGTTCTTC
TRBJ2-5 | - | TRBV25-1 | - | CASSEGASAYETQYF | TGTGCCAGCAGTGAGGGAGCGTCCGCTTATGAGACCCAGTACTTC
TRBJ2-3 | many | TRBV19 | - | CASSIDTRTDTQYF | TGTGCCAGTAGTATCGACACCCGCACAGATACGCAGTATTTT
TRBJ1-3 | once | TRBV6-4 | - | CATIPGHRISGNTIYF | TGTGCCACTATACCGGGACACCGGATCTCTGGAAACACCATATATTTT
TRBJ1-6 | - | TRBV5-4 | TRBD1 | CASSRGQTDIRALHF | TGTGCCAGCAGCAGGGGACAGACGGACATTAGAGCCCTCCACTTT
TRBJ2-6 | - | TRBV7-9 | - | CASTLSGANVLTF | TGTGCCAGCACTCTCTCTGGGGCCAACGTCCTGACTTTC
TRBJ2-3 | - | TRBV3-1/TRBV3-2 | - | CASSPRTDTQYF | TGTGCCAGCAGCCCCCGGACAGATACGCAGTATTTT